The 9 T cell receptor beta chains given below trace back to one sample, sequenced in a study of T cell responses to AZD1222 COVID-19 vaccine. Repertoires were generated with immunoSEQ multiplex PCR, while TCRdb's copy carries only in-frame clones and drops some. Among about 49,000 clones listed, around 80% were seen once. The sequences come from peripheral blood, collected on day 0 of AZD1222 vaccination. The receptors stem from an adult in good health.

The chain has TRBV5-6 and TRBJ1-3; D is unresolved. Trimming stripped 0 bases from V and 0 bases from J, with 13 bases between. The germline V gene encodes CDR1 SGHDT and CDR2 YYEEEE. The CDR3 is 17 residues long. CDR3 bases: TGTGCCAGCAGCTTGGCTTACGGCCGACGCTCTGGAAACACCATATATTTT. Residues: CASSLAYGRRSGNTIYF.

CDR3 DNA: TGTGCCAGCAGTGACCTAGGGACAGCTGAAGCTTTCTTT. Translated: CASSDLGTAEAFF. The chain has TRBV28 and TRBJ1-1, with 7 bases aligning to TRBD1. The V segment lost 5 bases and the J segment 6 bases; nucleotides outside the gene matches: 6. Germline CDR1 reads MDHEN; CDR2 reads SYDVKM. This CDR3 spans 13 amino acids.

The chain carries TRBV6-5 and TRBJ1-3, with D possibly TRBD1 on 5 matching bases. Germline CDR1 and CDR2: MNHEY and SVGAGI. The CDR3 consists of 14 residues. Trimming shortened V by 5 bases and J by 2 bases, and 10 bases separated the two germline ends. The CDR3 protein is CASSNQGAGNTIYF. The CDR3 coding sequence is TGTGCCAGCAGTAATCAGGGTGCTGGAAACACCATATATTTT.

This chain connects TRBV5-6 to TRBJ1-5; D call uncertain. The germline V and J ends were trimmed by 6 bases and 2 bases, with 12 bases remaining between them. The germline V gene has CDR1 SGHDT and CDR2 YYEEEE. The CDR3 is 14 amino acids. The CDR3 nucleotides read TGTGCCAGCACTACTTATGGGGGCAATCAGCCCCAGCATTTT. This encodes CASTTYGGNQPQHF. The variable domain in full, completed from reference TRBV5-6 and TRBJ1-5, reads DAGVTQSPTHLIKTRGQQVTLRCSPKSGHDTVSWYQQALGQGPQFIFQYYEEEERQRGNFPDRFSGHQFPNYSSELNVNALLLGDSALYLCASTTYGGNQPQHFGDGTRLSIL.

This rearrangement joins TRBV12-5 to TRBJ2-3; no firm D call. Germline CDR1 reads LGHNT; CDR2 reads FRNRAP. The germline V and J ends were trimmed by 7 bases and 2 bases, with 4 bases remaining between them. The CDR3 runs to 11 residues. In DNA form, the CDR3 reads TGTGCTAGTGCCATCACAGATACGCAGTATTTT. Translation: CASAITDTQYF.

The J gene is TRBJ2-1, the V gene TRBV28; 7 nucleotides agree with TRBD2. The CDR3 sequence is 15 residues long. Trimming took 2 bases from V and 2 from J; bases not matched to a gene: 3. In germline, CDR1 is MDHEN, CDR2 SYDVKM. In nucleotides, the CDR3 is TGTGCCAGCAGTTTAGGCGGGGGTGCCTACAATGAGCAGTTCTTC. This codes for CASSLGGGAYNEQFF.

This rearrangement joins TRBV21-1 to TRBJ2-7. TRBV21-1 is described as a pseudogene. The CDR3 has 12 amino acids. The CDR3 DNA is TGTGCCAGCAGCTGCCCTGTGGTGGAGCAGTACTTC. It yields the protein CASSCPVVEQYF.

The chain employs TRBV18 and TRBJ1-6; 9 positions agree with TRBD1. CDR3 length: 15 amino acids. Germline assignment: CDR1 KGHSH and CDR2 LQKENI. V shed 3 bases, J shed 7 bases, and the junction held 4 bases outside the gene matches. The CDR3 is CASSPGQGRNSPLHF. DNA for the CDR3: TGTGCCAGCTCACCCGGACAGGGGAGGAATTCACCCCTCCACTTT. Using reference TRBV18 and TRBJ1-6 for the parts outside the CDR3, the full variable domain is NAGVMQNPRHLVRRRGQEARLRCSPMKGHSHVYWYRQLPEEGLKFMVYLQKENIIDESGMPKERFSAEFPKEGPSILRIQQVVRGDSAAYFCASSPGQGRNSPLHFGNGTRLTVT.

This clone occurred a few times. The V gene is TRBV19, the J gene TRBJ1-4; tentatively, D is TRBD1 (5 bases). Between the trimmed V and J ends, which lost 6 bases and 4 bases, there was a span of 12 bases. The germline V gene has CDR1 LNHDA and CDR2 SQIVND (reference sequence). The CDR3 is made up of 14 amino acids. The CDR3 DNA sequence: TGTGCCAGTAGGAGGGGCAGCTTTAATGAAAAACTGTTTTTT. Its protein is CASRRGSFNEKLFF. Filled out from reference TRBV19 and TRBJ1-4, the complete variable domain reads DGGITQSPKYLFRKEGQNVTLSCEQNLNHDAMYWYRQDPGQGLRLIYYSQIVNDFQKGDIAEGYSVSREKKESFPLTVTSAQKNPTAFYLCASRRGSFNEKLFFGSGTQLSVL.